This T cell receptor beta chain originates from a study of TIL therapy for anti-PD-1-resistant metastatic lung cancer. Study details: By whole-exome sequencing, median non-synonymous tumor mutation burden was approximately 1.4 mutations per megabase.

The immunoSEQ assay was v3. The method was immunoSEQ multiplex PCR; TCRdb's version includes in-frame clones alone and lacks a portion of them. The sample holds approximately 10,000 clones, 60% to 80% seen once. This clone has a handful of counts. Time point noted: pre-treatment sample, taken before nivolumab and TIL therapy. The specimen was blood, collected at baseline. The TCR was taken from a person aged 25-79 years with non-small cell lung cancer.

CDR3 nucleotide sequence: TGTGCCTGGAGGGGGGCCGCCCCAGGGGAAAAACTGTTTTTT. Translation: CAWRGAAPGEKLFF. The genes are TRBV30 and TRBJ1-4; possible D gene TRBD1, 6 bases. Trimming cost V 3 bases and J 8 bases, with 16 bases left between them. This CDR3 contains 14 residues. Germline V gives CDR1 GTSNPN, CDR2 SVGIG (reference sequence).